A few counts support the clone carrying this TCR beta chain. Germline assignment: CDR1 SQVTM and CDR2 ANQGSEA. The CDR3 totals 13 residues. Trimming took off 6 bases at V and 7 bases at J, with 18 bases between the two ends. One entry per CDR3 protein results from TCRdb running MiXCR on the RACE reads. The sample lists 150,000 to 200,000 distinct CDR3 sequences, roughly 15% occurring once. Time point: patch test 1, 2 weeks after DPC sensitization. Treatment noted: therapeutic diphenylcyclopropenone sensitization with weekly scalp DPC. Unfractionated whole blood was the source from which total RNA was extracted. This sample stems from a study of human T cells and chemical hapten exposure. The wider study: The cohort included alopecia areata under or over 50% scalp, totalis and universalis. Per-sample TCR yield variability stemmed mainly from small pooled library volume differences.

The material was whole blood, obtained in connection with sensitization to the hapten diphenylcyclopropenone (DPC). This sequence joins TRBV29-1 and TRBJ2-5; TRBD1 is a possible D gene (7 bases). The receptor was isolated from a woman in her twenties or thirties with alopecia areata. Some clones in this sample may be carry-over from other donors' samples. CDR3 protein: CSVDRQGGVTQYF. The CDR3 bases are TGCAGCGTCGATAGACAGGGCGGGGTGACCCAGTACTTC.